The rows below give T cell receptor beta chains drawn from one sample of a study of blood T cells in healthy people across ages. TCRdb passed the 5' RACE reads through MiXCR, listing each CDR3 protein once. The repertoire includes approximately 800,000 distinct CDR3 sequences, 45% to 70% of them detected once, and 20% to 30% sits in the top ten. Source material: blood. These receptors were taken from a middle-aged man in good health. Each CDR3 is given with its conserved first and last residue. Fields, in order: CDR3 protein, clone size, J gene, V gene. Only some rows state a clone size, as once, few, many or a class for expanded clones.

CSVEDLAGSYNEQYF . TRBJ2-5 TRBV29-1
CATIPGTRSSGANVLTF . TRBJ2-6 TRBV10-3
CASSRLTSTTHNEQFF . TRBJ2-1 TRBV11-2
CATSKAQGQGAANEKLFF . TRBJ1-4 TRBV15
CASSLRTSGSSTDTQYF . TRBJ2-3 TRBV13
CASSLSGRGGCGYTF . TRBJ1-2 TRBV28
CASSLLGGGAVGDIQYF few TRBJ2-4 TRBV7-2
CSVEAGINQPQHF . TRBJ1-5 TRBV29-1
CSASSLYRDTYEQYF . TRBJ2-7 TRBV20-1
CASSEGTGDEKLFF few TRBJ1-4 TRBV6-1
CASSIRSAALNQPQHF . TRBJ1-5 TRBV5-5
CASSLTGITDTQYF . TRBJ2-3 TRBV12-3/TRBV12-4
CSASAGTYNEQFF few TRBJ2-1 TRBV20-1
CSVVSPADYEQYF few TRBJ2-7 TRBV29-1
CASRRIAGGTDTQYF . TRBJ2-3 TRBV12-3/TRBV12-4
CASSREQPNEKLFF . TRBJ1-4 TRBV5-1
CASSEGQGTLSNQPQHF few TRBJ1-5 TRBV7-9
CASSERSTVDTDTQYF once TRBJ2-3 TRBV25-1
CASSVDRESYNEQFF . TRBJ2-1 TRBV9
CASSLAVGGNSYEQYF . . TRBV5-1
CASNLGALGGLNTEAFF . TRBJ1-1 TRBV28
CASSLDPLREQFF . . TRBV28
CASRPTRNSPLHF . TRBJ1-6 TRBV27
CASSLDAAPSTDTQYF few TRBJ2-3 TRBV5-1
CASSQVLAGVTSTDTQYF few TRBJ2-3 TRBV4-1
CASLWGSNQPQHF . TRBJ1-5 TRBV28
CASSVDVDYGYTF . TRBJ1-2 TRBV9
CASNGGPIPQYF . TRBJ2-5 TRBV28
CSAREGIQSFGGYTF once TRBJ1-2 TRBV20-1
CSVLPAGGLETQYF . . TRBV29-1
CASSQDRVGGQPQHF few TRBJ1-5 TRBV4-3
CASSGPRDLETQYF . TRBJ2-5 TRBV13
CASSLLVAGGSSYNEQFF once TRBJ2-1 TRBV28
CASSFRTPSALAKNIQYF . TRBJ2-4 TRBV27
CAIRADRAQGSPLHF few TRBJ1-6 TRBV10-3
CSARGGVVGYTF . TRBJ1-2 TRBV20-1
CASSLRSGYTEAFF . TRBJ1-1 TRBV7-8
CASSSKIPKYYGYTF . TRBJ1-2 TRBV6-6
CSARGRLAGGRYEQYF few TRBJ2-7 TRBV20-1
CASSFKDRIYGYTF . TRBJ1-2 TRBV27
CASSLQSSTDTQYF . TRBJ2-3 TRBV5-1
CSVTSGIGETQYF . . TRBV29-1
CASSSTDPTDTQYF . TRBJ2-3 TRBV27
CASTRQGEYF . TRBJ2-5 TRBV2
CASSRREVTGAHGYTF . TRBJ1-2 TRBV6-2/TRBV6-3
CASNERGRTYYEQYF . TRBJ2-7 TRBV5-8
CASSPGTGGEETQYF . TRBJ2-5 TRBV11-2
CSARGGERDSYEQYF . TRBJ2-7 TRBV20-1
CGVEEGARRYETQYF . TRBJ2-5 TRBV29-1
CASSYQGLNYGYTF . TRBJ1-2 TRBV6-6
CSVVSTIYGYTF . TRBJ1-2 TRBV29-1
CASSQAPGQRETQYF . . TRBV2
CSATQDTQYF many TRBJ2-3 TRBV20-1
CASSPTANTEAFF many TRBJ1-1 TRBV5-1
CASSLWTGSREQYF . TRBJ2-7 TRBV5-1
CASSLDTGTAYNEQFF . TRBJ2-1 TRBV11-2
CSAIHFVGAVNEQFF . TRBJ2-1 TRBV20-1
CASSLVEGQADTQYF . TRBJ2-3 TRBV5-1
CASSLDPGSPLHF . TRBJ1-6 TRBV5-1
CASSLGLAESYEQYF . TRBJ2-7 TRBV7-3